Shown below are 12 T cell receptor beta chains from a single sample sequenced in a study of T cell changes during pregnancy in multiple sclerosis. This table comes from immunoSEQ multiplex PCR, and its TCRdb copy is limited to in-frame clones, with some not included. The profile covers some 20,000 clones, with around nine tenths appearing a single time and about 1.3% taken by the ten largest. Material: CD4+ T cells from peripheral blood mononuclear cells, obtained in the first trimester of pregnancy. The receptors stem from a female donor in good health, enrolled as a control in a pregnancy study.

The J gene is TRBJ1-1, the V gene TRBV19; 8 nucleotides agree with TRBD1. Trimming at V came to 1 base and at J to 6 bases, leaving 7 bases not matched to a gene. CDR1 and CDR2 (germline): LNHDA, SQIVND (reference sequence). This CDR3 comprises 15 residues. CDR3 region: CASSIAAGGVSEAFF. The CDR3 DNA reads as TGTGCCAGTAGTATAGCGGCAGGGGGCGTCTCTGAAGCTTTCTTT.

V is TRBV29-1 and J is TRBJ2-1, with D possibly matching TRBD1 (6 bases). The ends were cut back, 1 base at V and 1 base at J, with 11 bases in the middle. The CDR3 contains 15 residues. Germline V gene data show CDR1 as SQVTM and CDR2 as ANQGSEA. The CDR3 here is CSVEGDTISYNEQFF. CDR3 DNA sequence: TGCAGCGTTGAAGGGGACACTATATCCTACAATGAGCAGTTCTTC.

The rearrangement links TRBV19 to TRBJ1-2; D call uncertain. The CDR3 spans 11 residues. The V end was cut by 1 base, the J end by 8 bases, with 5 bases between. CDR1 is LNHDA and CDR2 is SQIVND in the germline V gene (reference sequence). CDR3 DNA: TGTGCCAGTAGTATAGGAGGGGGCTACACCTTC. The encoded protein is CASSIGGGYTF.

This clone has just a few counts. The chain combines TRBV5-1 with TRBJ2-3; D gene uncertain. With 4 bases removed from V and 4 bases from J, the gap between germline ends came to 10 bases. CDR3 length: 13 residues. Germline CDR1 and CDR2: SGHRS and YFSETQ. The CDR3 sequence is CASSPSVADTQYF. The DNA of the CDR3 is TGCGCCAGCAGCCCCAGCGTGGCAGATACGCAGTATTTT.

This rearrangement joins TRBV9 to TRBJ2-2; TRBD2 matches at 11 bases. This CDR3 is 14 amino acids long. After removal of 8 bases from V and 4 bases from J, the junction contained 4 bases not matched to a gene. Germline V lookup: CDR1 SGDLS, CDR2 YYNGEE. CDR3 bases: TGTGCCAGTTCCGGGACTAGCGGCACCGGGGAGCTGTTTTTT. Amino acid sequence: CASSGTSGTGELFF.

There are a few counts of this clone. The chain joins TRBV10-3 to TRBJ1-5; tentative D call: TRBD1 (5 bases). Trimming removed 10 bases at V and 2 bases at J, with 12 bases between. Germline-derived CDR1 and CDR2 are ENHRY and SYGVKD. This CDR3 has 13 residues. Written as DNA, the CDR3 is TGTGCCACCGAACAGGAAGGCAATCAGCCCCAGCATTTT. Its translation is CATEQEGNQPQHF.

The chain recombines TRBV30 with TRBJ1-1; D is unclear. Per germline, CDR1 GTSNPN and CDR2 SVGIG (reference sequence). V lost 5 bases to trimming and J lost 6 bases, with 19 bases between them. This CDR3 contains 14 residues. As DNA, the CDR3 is TGTGCCTGGTCACGTGGAATGGGAGCCCCTGAAGCTTTCTTT. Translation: CAWSRGMGAPEAFF.

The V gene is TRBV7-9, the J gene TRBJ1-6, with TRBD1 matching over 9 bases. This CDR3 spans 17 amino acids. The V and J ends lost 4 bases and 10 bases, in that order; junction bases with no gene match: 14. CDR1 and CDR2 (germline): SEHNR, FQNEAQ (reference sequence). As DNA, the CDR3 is TGTGCCAGCAGCTCACACGACGTACAGGGGGCAGGATCACCCCTCCACTTT. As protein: CASSSHDVQGAGSPLHF.

Written as DNA, the CDR3 is TGTGCCAGCAGTGAGGGAGACCCTATTACCGGGGAGCTGTTTTTT. This codes for CASSEGDPITGELFF. The genes are TRBV6-4 and TRBJ2-2, with D possibly TRBD2 on 5 matching bases. Trimming removed 3 bases from V and 5 bases from J, with 13 bases in between. Germline loops: CDR1 MRHNA, CDR2 SNTAGT. The CDR3 runs to 15 residues.

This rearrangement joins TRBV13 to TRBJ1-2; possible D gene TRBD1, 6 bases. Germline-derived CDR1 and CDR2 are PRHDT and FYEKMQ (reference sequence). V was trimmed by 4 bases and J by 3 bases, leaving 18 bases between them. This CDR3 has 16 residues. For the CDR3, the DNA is TGTGCCAGCAGCTCCCGGAGGGGGGGTATTGACTATGGCTACACCTTC. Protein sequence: CASSSRRGGIDYGYTF.

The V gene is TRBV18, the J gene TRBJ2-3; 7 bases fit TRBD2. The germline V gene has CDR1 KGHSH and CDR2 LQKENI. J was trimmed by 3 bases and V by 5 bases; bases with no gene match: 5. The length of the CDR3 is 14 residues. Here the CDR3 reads CASSGRELTDTQYF. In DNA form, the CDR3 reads TGTGCCAGCTCAGGGCGGGAGTTAACAGATACGCAGTATTTT.

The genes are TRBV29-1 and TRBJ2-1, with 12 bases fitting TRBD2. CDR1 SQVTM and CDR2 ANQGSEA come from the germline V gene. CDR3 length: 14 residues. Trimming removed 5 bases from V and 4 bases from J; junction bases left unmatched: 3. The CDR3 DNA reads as TGCAGCGTTCAGACTAGCGGGGGATACAATGAGCAGTTCTTC. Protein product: CSVQTSGGYNEQFF.